These 12 T cell receptor beta chains originate from one sample sequenced in a study of T cell responses to AZD1222 COVID-19 vaccine. TCRdb's table, derived via immunoSEQ multiplex PCR, lists solely in-frame clones and lacks some. The profile covers approximately 190,000 clones, with around 92% appearing a single time and about 9.2% taken by the ten largest. Sequenced material: peripheral blood, taken on day 0 of AZD1222 vaccination. These receptors were taken from an adult in good health.

The CDR3, as DNA: TGTGCCAGCAGTTTATCGGGGGCCTGGGCTGAAGCTTTCTTT. Amino acids: CASSLSGAWAEAFF. The V call is TRBV27, the J call TRBJ1-1; TRBD1 is a possible D gene (6 bases). The germline CDR1 and CDR2 sequences are MNHEY and SMNVEV (reference sequence). The V end lost 0 bases, the J end lost 6 bases, and 11 bases lay between the germline ends. This CDR3 is 14 amino acids long.

The chain is built from TRBV25-1 and TRBJ2-7; 11 bases fit TRBD1. The CDR3 runs 13 residues. In germline, CDR1 is MGHDK, CDR2 SYGVNS. V was clipped by 8 bases and J by 7 bases; unmatched bases: 7. CDR3 amino acids: CASRGTGGWEQYF. CDR3 bases: TGTGCCAGCCGCGGGACAGGGGGGTGGGAGCAGTACTTC.

The J gene is TRBJ1-5, the V gene TRBV6-2 or TRBV6-3, with 8 bases that match TRBD1. The CDR3 extends over 13 amino acids. J lost 8 bases, V lost 6 bases, and 6 bases had no gene match. Germline assignment: CDR1 MNHEY and CDR2 SVGEGT. In DNA form, the CDR3 reads TGTGCCAGCAGCTGGACAGGGTGGGAGCCCCAGCATTTT. It yields the protein CASSWTGWEPQHF.

This clone showed up just once. The chain employs TRBV19 and TRBJ1-2; TRBD1 is a possible D gene (5 bases). The V and J ends lost 5 bases and 3 bases respectively, with 19 bases between them. CDR1 is LNHDA, CDR2 SQIVND, per germline (reference sequence). This CDR3 is built from 16 residues. The CDR3: CASSGLGSGSDYGYTF. The CDR3 bases are TGTGCCAGTAGTGGTTTAGGGTCAGGGTCTGACTATGGCTACACCTTC. Full variable domain (missing parts from reference TRBV19 and TRBJ1-2): DGGITQSPKYLFRKEGQNVTLSCEQNLNHDAMYWYRQDPGQGLRLIYYSQIVNDFQKGDIAEGYSVSREKKESFPLTVTSAQKNPTAFYLCASSGLGSGSDYGYTFGSGTRLTVV.

The chain has TRBV6-5 and TRBJ1-1; D unresolved. The V end was cut by 9 bases, the J end by 1 base, with 12 bases between. CDR1 is MNHEY and CDR2 is SVGAGI in the germline V gene. The CDR3 is made up of 13 amino acids. This CDR3 is CASSYRRNTEAFF. The CDR3 bases are TGTGCCAGTTCCTATCGTCGGAACACTGAAGCTTTCTTT.

The CDR3 DNA reads as TGCGCCAGCAGCTTGTTATCTGGCTCCTACAATGAGCAGTTCTTC. Its translation is CASSLLSGSYNEQFF. The genes are TRBV5-1 and TRBJ2-1; no clear D gene. The V end lost 1 base, the J end lost 0 bases, and 8 bases lay between the germline ends. CDR1 and CDR2 from the germline V gene are SGHRS and YFSETQ. The CDR3 runs 15 residues.

V is TRBV28 and J is TRBJ2-2; TRBD2 matches at 8 bases. V gave up 7 bases and J gave up 4 bases; unmatched junction bases: 5. Germline CDR1 is MDHEN and CDR2 is SYDVKM. This CDR3 is 14 amino acids long. CDR3 region: CASKLADPTGELFF. DNA for the CDR3: TGTGCCAGCAAACTAGCGGACCCCACCGGGGAGCTGTTTTTT.

This sequence joins TRBV18 and TRBJ2-7; D not certain. V lost 4 bases to trimming and J lost 7 bases, with 23 bases between them. Germline CDR1 reads KGHSH; CDR2 reads LQKENI. This CDR3 has 16 amino acids. The CDR3, as DNA: TGTGCCAGCTCACTCACGCCCCCGTCCATTGGTACGGAGCAGTACTTC. It codes for CASSLTPPSIGTEQYF. Looking up the rest from reference TRBV18 and TRBJ2-7 gives the full variable domain: NAGVMQNPRHLVRRRGQEARLRCSPMKGHSHVYWYRQLPEEGLKFMVYLQKENIIDESGMPKERFSAEFPKEGPSILRIQQVVRGDSAAYFCASSLTPPSIGTEQYFGPGTRLTVT.

This sequence joins TRBV9 and TRBJ1-1; D not certain. Germline CDR1 is SGDLS and CDR2 is YYNGEE. Trimming left V 0 bases short and J 0 bases short, with 9 bases between. The CDR3 totals 15 residues. For the CDR3, the DNA is TGTGCCAGCAGCGTAGTCGGCAGCATGAACACTGAAGCTTTCTTT. It encodes CASSVVGSMNTEAFF.

V usage is TRBV15 and J usage is TRBJ1-5, with 11 bases matching TRBD1. This CDR3 comprises 16 residues. The trim removed 0 bases at V and 6 bases at J, leaving 4 bases unmatched. Germline lookup yields CDR1 LNHNV and CDR2 YYDKDF (reference sequence). The CDR3, as DNA: TGTGCCACCAGCAGAGAACGGACAGGGGGCGGTCAGCCCCAGCATTTT. Protein sequence: CATSRERTGGGQPQHF.

This clone was detected only a few times. The V and J genes are TRBV30 and TRBJ1-3; D unresolved. CDR3 length: 12 amino acids. The germline CDR1 and CDR2 sequences are GTSNPN and SVGIG (reference sequence). The V end was cut by 3 bases, the J end by 4 bases, with 7 bases between. The chain's CDR3 is CAWRGYGNTIYF. The DNA of the CDR3 is TGTGCCTGGAGGGGCTACGGAAACACCATATATTTT.

The chain recombines TRBV29-1 with TRBJ2-5; D is perhaps TRBD1 (6 bases). Trimming pared 6 bases from V and 1 base from J, leaving 18 bases between. CDR3 length equals 15 residues. Germline V gene lookup returns CDR1 SQVTM and CDR2 ANQGSEA. The CDR3 DNA is TGCAGCGTCCAGACAGGCAGCGACTCCCAAGAGACCCAGTACTTC. It translates to CSVQTGSDSQETQYF.